The clone carrying this T cell receptor beta chain was recorded a few times. Antigen unknown. TCRdb processed the reads anew with MiXCR; each CDR3 protein has one entry. The data show some 350,000 distinct CDR3 sequences, 15% to 20% seen once. These data come from a study of T cell repertoires in cytomegalovirus infection. Study information: An indication of both CMV infection and matching HLA type came from public TCR beta signatures. Overall study findings and caveats: HLA-C-restricted CMV-specific TCR beta clonotypes prevailed in the ex vivo response. Identification of carriers of CMV plus the relevant HLA was achieved through cumulative public TCR beta family frequency.

Germline V gene lookup returns CDR1 SEHNR and CDR2 FQNEAQ (reference sequence). The CDR3 sequence is 14 residues long. With 5 bases clipped from V and 7 bases from J, the junction kept 8 bases outside the gene matches. Source material: PBMCs. This clonotype was obtained from a human donor in good health (CMV status not recorded). Some clones in this sample may be carry-over from other donors' samples. The V call is TRBV7-9, the J call TRBJ1-5; 7 nucleotides align to TRBD1. The CDR3 bases are TGTGCCAGCAGCGCATGGGACAGCCCACAGCCCCAGCATTTT. As protein: CASSAWDSPQPQHF.